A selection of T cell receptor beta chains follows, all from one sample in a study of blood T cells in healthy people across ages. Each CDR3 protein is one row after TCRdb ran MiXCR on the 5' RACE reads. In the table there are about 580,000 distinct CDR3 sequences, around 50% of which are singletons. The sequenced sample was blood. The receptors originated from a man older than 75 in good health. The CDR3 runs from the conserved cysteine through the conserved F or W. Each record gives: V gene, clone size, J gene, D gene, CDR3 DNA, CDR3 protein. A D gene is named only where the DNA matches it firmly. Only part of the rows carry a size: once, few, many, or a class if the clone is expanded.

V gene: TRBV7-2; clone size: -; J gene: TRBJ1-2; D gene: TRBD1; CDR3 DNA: TGTGCCAGCAGCTTAGACGCAGGGGGGTACTATGGCTACACCTTC; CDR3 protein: CASSLDAGGYYGYTF
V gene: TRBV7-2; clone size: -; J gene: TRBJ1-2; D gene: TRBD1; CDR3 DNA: TGTGCCAGCAGCATCAGGACAGGGGGCATAGATGGCTACACCTTC; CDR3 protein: CASSIRTGGIDGYTF
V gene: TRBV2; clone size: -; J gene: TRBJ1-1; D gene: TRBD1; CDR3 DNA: TGTGCCAGCAGAGATATGGGACAGGCGAACACTGAAGCTTTCTTT; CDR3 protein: CASRDMGQANTEAFF
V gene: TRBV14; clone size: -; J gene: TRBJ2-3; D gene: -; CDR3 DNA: TGTGCCAGCAGCCCGCACTACACAGATACGCAGTATTTT; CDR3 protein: CASSPHYTDTQYF
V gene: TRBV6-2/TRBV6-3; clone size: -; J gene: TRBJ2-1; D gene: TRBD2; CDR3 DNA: TGTGCCAGCCGCCGTTTACTAGCGGGGCTGGACAATGAGCAGTTCTTC; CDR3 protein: CASRRLLAGLDNEQFF
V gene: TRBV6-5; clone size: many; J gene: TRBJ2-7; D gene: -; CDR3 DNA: TGTGCCAGCAGACAAGGACAGCTCTCCTACGAGCAGTACTTC; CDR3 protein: CASRQGQLSYEQYF
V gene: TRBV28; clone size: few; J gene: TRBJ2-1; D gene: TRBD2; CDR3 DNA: TGTGCCAGTGCGCGGGGGGGGCACAATGAGCAGTTCTTC; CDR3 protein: CASARGGHNEQFF
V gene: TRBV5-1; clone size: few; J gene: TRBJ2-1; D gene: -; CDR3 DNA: TGCGCCAGCAGCATGGACAGTTCCTACAATGAGCAGTTCTTC; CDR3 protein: CASSMDSSYNEQFF
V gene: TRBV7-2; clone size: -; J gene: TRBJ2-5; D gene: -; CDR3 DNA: TGTGCCAGCAGCCCAGGACTCGAGGGGGAGACCCAGTACTTC; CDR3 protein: CASSPGLEGETQYF
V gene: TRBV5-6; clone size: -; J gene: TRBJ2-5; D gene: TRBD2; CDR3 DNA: TGTGCCAGCAGCTTGAGGGATGGCGGGAGAGGTGAGACCCAGTACTTC; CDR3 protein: CASSLRDGGRGETQYF
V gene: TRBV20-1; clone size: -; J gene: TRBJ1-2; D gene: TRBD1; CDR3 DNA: TGCAGTGCTAGAGGCCGAGACAGGGAGTTAGGCTACACCTTC; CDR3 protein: CSARGRDRELGYTF
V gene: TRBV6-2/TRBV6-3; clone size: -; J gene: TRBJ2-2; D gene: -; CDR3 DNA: TGTGCCAGCAGTTACGGGTGGGCCGAGCTGTTTTTT; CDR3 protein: CASSYGWAELFF
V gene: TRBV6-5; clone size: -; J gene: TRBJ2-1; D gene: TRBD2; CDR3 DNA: TGTACCAGCAGTTTTGGGACTAGCGGGAGGGAGGGCCCCTACAAGGAGCAGTTCTTC; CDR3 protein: CTSSFGTSGREGPYKEQFF
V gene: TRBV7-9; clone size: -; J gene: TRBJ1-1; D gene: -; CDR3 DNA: TGTGCCAGCAGCCCCTGGGCGGCGGCCAGACCGAACACTGAAGCTTTCTTT; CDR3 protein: CASSPWAAARPNTEAFF
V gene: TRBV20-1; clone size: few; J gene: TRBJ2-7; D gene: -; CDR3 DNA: TGCAGTGCTAGAGCTCCGAACCCCTACGAGCAGTACTTC; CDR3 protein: CSARAPNPYEQYF
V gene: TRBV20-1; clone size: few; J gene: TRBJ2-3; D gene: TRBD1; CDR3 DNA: TGCAGTGCCGACAGGGGAACCACAGATACGCAGTATTTT; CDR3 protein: CSADRGTTDTQYF
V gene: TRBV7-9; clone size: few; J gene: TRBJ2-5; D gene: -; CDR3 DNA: TGTGCCAGCAGCTTAACCGGGACACGGTTTCAAGAGACCCAGTACTTC; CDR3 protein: CASSLTGTRFQETQYF
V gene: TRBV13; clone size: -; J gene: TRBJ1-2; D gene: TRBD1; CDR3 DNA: TGTGCCAGCAGCTTGGGACAGGGGTCGTATGGCTACACCTTC; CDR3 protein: CASSLGQGSYGYTF
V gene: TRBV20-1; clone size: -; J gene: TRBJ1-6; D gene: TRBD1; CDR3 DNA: TGCAGTGCTAGAGTACGGGACAGTAGGGATTCACCCCTCCACTTT; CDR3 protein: CSARVRDSRDSPLHF
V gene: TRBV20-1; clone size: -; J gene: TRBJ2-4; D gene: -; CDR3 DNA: TGCAGTGCCAGAGGTCCCGGGCTAGCCAAAAACATTCAGTACTTC; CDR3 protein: CSARGPGLAKNIQYF
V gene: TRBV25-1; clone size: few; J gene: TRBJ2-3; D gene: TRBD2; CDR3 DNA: TGTGCCAGCAGTGCCCTACTAGCGGGCACAGATACGCAGTATTTT; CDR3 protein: CASSALLAGTDTQYF
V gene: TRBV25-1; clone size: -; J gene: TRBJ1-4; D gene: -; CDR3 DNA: TGTGCCAGCAGTGAATTCAGTTCGGAAAAACTGTTTTTT; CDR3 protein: CASSEFSSEKLFF
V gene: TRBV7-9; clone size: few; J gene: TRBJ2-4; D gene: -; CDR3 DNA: TGTGCCAGCAGCCCTCACAGGGACCTAGCCAAAAACATTCAGTACTTC; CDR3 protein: CASSPHRDLAKNIQYF
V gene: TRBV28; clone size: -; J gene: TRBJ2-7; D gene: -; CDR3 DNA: TGTGCCAGCAAGCCAGGTCCTACCTACGAGCAGTACTTC; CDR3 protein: CASKPGPTYEQYF
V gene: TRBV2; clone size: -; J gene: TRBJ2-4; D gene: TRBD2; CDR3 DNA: TGTGCCAGCAGCACCGGACTAGCGGGGGGTAAAAACATTCAGTACTTC; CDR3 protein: CASSTGLAGGKNIQYF
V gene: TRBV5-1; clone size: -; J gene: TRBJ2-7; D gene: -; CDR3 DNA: TGCGCCAGCAGCACCCGAACAGACTACGAGCAGTACTTC; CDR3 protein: CASSTRTDYEQYF
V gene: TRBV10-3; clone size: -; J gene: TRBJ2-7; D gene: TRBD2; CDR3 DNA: TGTGCCGCTAGCGGGATCTACGAGCAGTACTTC; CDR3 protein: CAASGIYEQYF
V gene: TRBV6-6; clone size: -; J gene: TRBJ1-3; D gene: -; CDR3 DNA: TGTGCCAGCAGTTTTGAGGCCAGGCTCAACACCATATATTTT; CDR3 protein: CASSFEARLNTIYF
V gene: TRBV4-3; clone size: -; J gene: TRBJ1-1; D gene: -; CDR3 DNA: TGCGCCAGCACCCCGGGAGGCAGGGGCTCTGAAGCTTTCTTT; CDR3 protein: CASTPGGRGSEAFF
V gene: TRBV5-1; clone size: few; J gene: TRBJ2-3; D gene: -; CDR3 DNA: TGCGCCAGCAGCTTCGTCTTAGCGACGGGCACAGATACGCAGTATTTT; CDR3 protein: CASSFVLATGTDTQYF
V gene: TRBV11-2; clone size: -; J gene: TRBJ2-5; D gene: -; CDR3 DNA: TGTGCCAGCAGCTTAGATGAATGGAAGGGATCGGCACAAGAGACCCAGTACTTC; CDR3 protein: CASSLDEWKGSAQETQYF
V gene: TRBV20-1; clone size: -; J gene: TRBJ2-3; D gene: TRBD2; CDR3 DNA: TGCAGTGCTAGAGGTACTAGCGAGAGTACGCAGTATTTT; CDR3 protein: CSARGTSESTQYF
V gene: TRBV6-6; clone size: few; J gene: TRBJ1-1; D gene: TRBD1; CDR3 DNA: TGTGCCAGCGAAGGAGGGACAGGGAGGAGGAACACTGAAGCTTTCTTT; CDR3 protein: CASEGGTGRRNTEAFF
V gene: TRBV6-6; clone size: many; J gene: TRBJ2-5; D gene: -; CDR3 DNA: TGTGCCAGCAGTTACTCTCCGCGGCGAGAGACCCAGTACTTC; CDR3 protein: CASSYSPRRETQYF
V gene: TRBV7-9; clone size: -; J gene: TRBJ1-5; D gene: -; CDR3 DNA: TGTGCCAGCAGCTTAGAACAGTCCAATCAGCCCCAGCATTTT; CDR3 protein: CASSLEQSNQPQHF
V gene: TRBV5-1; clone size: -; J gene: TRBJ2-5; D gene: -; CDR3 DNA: TGCGCCAGCAGCACCGGGATCCAAGAGACCCAGTACTTC; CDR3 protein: CASSTGIQETQYF
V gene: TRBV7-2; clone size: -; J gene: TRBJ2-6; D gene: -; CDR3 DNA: TGTGCCAGCAGCCCTCGGTCGGAGGGACGTTACTCTGGGGCCAACGTCCTGACTTTC; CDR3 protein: CASSPRSEGRYSGANVLTF
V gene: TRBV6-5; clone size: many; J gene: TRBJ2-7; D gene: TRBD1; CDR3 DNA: TGTGCCAGCAGTCCAGACAGGGGGAGCTCCTACGAGCAGTACTTC; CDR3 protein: CASSPDRGSSYEQYF
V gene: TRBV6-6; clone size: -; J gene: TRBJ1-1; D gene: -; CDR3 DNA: TGTGTCAGCAGGCAGGGAAACACTGAAGCTTTCTTT; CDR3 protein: CVSRQGNTEAFF
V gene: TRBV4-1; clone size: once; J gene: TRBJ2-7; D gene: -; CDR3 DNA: TGCGCCAGCGCCGTCGGCCCTAGTGATTTAGCCGAGCAGTACTTC; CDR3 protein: CASAVGPSDLAEQYF
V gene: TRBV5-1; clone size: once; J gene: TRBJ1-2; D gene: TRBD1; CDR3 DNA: TGCGCCAGCAGAGATACAGGGGGCGCCAACTATGGCTACACCTTC; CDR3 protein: CASRDTGGANYGYTF
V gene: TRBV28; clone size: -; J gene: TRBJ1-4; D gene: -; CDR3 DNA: TGTGCCAGCAGTTCCTCGGGGGGGCGCGGTGAAAAACTGTTTTTT; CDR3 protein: CASSSSGGRGEKLFF
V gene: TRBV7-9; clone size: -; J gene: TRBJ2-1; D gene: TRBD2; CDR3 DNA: TGTGCCAGCAGCTTAGCTTGGGGACTAGCGGGGGAGTACAATGAGCAGTTCTTC; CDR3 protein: CASSLAWGLAGEYNEQFF
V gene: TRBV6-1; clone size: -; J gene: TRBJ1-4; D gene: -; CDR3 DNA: TGTGCCAGCAGTCTATCGAATGAAAAACTGTTTTTT; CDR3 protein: CASSLSNEKLFF
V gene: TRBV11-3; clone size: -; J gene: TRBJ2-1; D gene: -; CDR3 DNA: TGTGCCAGCAGCTTAAGTACCGACAATGAGCAGTTCTTC; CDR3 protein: CASSLSTDNEQFF
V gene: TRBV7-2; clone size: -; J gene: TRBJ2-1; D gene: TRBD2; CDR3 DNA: TGTGCCAGCAGCCGACTAGCAAATGAGCAGTTCTTC; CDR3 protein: CASSRLANEQFF
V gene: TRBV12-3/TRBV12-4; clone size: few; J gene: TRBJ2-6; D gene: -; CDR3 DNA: TGTGCCAGCAGTCCAGCGGAGGGGAGACACTCTGGGGCCAACGTCCTGACTTTC; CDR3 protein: CASSPAEGRHSGANVLTF
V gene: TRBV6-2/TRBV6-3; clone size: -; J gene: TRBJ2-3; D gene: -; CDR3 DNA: TGTGCCAGCAGTTACGGAGGGACCATCACAGATACGCAGTATTTT; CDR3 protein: CASSYGGTITDTQYF
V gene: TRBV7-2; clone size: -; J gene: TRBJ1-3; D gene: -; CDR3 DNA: TGTGCCAGCAGTTCGGGGCCCGGAAACACCATATATTTT; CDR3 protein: CASSSGPGNTIYF
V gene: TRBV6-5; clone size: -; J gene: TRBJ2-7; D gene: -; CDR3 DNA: TGTGCCAGCAGTTTTTTTAGGGTTCTCAGGGGACCCTTCTACGAGCAGTACTTC; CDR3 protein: CASSFFRVLRGPFYEQYF
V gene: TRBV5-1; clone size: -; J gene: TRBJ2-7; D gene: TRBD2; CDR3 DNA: TGCGCCAGCAGCTCCCTGGCGGGGGTGGATAATGAGCAGTACTTC; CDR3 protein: CASSSLAGVDNEQYF
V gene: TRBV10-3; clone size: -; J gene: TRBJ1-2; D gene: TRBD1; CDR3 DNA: TGTGCCATCAGCAGACAGGGCAACTATGGCTACACCTTC; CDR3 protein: CAISRQGNYGYTF
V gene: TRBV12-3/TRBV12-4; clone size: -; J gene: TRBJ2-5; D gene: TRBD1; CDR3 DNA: TGTGCCAGCAGTTTCGGGGGACAGGCACTGTACTTC; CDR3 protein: CASSFGGQALYF
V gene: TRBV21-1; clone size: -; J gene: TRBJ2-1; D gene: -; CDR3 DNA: TGTGCCAGCAGCAAAAGTGCAGGGGTGGAGACCCAGTTCTTC; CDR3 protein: CASSKSAGVETQFF
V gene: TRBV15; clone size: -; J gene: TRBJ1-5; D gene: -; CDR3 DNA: TGTGCCACCAGCAGAGCAGGTCCCCTTGTCAATCAGCCCCAGCATTTT; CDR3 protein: CATSRAGPLVNQPQHF